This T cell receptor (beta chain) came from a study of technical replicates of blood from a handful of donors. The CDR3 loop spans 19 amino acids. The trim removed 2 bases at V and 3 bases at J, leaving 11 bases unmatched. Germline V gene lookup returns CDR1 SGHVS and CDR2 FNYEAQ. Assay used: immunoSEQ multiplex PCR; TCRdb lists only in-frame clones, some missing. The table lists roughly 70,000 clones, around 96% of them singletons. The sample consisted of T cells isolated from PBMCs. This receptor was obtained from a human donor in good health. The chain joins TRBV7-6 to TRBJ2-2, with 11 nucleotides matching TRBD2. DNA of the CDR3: TGTGCCAGCAGCTTAACCCCAGTAGCGGGAGGGCCGGACACCGGGGAGCTGTTTTTT. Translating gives CASSLTPVAGGPDTGELFF.